This entry lists 26 T cell receptor beta chains sequenced from one sample in a study of T-cell memory formation after mild COVID-19. TCRdb passed the 5' RACE reads through MiXCR, listing each CDR3 protein once. Of under 550,000 distinct CDR3 sequences listed, roughly 18% were seen once; the top ten hold about 12%. The specimen was PBMCs or a T cell subset sorted from them (not recorded which). The receptor set was obtained from an adult woman who had mild COVID-19 (a few samples of this study predate the infection). Cell type and time point are not known.

The chain links TRBV7-9 to TRBJ1-4; 9 bases are shared with TRBD1. The V segment lost 3 bases and the J segment 6 bases; nucleotides outside the gene matches: 5. This CDR3 has 15 amino acids. Germline CDR1 is SEHNR and CDR2 is FQNEAQ (reference sequence). This chain's CDR3 is CASSFPTGGDEKLFF. CDR3 nucleotide sequence: TGTGCCAGCAGCTTCCCGACAGGGGGAGATGAAAAACTGTTTTTT.

The chain has TRBV7-2 and TRBJ1-1; TRBD1 is a possible D gene (5 bases). The length of the CDR3 is 20 residues. Looked up from germline, CDR1 is SGHTA and CDR2 is FQGNSA. V was shortened by 5 bases and J by 2 bases, with 30 bases between the two germline ends. CDR3 amino acids: CASSPWVPRTIKGRNTEAFF. The CDR3 DNA reads as TGTGCCAGCAGCCCCTGGGTGCCCCGGACAATAAAAGGGAGAAACACTGAAGCTTTCTTT.

This clonotype was observed a handful of times. One end of the junction is discordant with germline, which a read error may explain. The rearrangement joins TRBV7-7 to TRBJ2-1; 7 bases are shared with TRBD1. The CDR3 contains 18 residues. Germline V gene sequence: CDR1 SSHAT, CDR2 FNYEAQ (reference sequence). The CDR3 spells CASSHRTGEVIPYNEQFF. In DNA, the CDR3 is TGTGCTAGCAGCCATAGGACAGGAGAGGTCATACCCTACAATGAGCAGTTCTTC. The full variable domain, completed using reference TRBV7-7 and TRBJ2-1, is GAGVSQSPRYKVTKRGQDVTLRCDPISSHATLYWYQQALGQGPEFLTYFNYEAQPDKSGLPSDRFSAERPEGSISTLTIQRTEQRDSAMYRCASSHRTGEVIPYNEQFFGPGTRLTVL.

V gene TRBV6-6 combines with J gene TRBJ1-1; D gene unclear. The germline gives CDR1 MNHNY, CDR2 SVGAGI (reference sequence). This CDR3 has 13 residues. The V and J ends lost 4 bases and 3 bases respectively, with 9 bases between them. CDR3 DNA: TGTGCCAGCAGTTTGGGGAGGTACACTGAAGCTTTCTTT. Its translation: CASSLGRYTEAFF.

This clonotype was observed many times. The V and J genes are TRBV5-1 and TRBJ2-3; 9 nucleotides line up with TRBD1. Trimming took 2 bases from V and 2 from J; bases not matched to a gene: 3. Per germline, CDR1 SGHRS and CDR2 YFSETQ. The CDR3 is 15 residues long. CDR3 nucleotide sequence: TGCGCCAGCAGCTTAGGACAGGGGCCCACAGATACGCAGTATTTT. This gives the protein CASSLGQGPTDTQYF.

The chain combines TRBV7-9 with TRBJ2-7; D perhaps matches TRBD2 (5 bases). Between the trimmed V and J ends, which lost 2 bases and 0 bases, there was a span of 8 bases. The CDR3 is 14 amino acids. Germline V gene lookup returns CDR1 SEHNR and CDR2 FQNEAQ (reference sequence). DNA for the CDR3: TGTGCCAGCAGCTTAACGGGAATCTCCTACGAGCAGTACTTC. Protein: CASSLTGISYEQYF.

The rearrangement links TRBV7-6 to TRBJ2-2, with D unresolved. The CDR3 sequence is 13 residues long. Between the trimmed V and J ends, which lost 7 bases and 6 bases, there was a span of 12 bases. Germline values: CDR1 SGHVS, CDR2 FNYEAQ. The CDR3 DNA reads TGTGCCAGCACCTCCGAACGTGCCGGGGAGCTGTTTTTT. Protein sequence: CASTSERAGELFF.

The chain employs TRBV30 and TRBJ2-2; possibly TRBD1 for D (5 bases). Trimming removed 3 bases at V and 3 bases at J, with 14 bases between. Germline V lookup: CDR1 GTSNPN, CDR2 SVGIG (reference sequence). This CDR3 is built from 15 residues. The CDR3 coding sequence is TGTGCCTGGAGGGGGCAGGGTGTGGACACCGGGGAGCTGTTTTTT. Amino acid sequence: CAWRGQGVDTGELFF.

The genes are TRBV7-9 and TRBJ1-2; tentatively, D is TRBD1 (5 bases). Germline lookup yields CDR1 SEHNR and CDR2 FQNEAQ (reference sequence). V gave up 5 bases and J gave up 8 bases, with 18 bases separating them. This CDR3 has 14 amino acids. CDR3 in amino acids: CASSQPGDLEGYTF. The DNA for the CDR3 is TGTGCCAGCAGCCAACCTGGGGACCTCGAGGGCTACACCTTC.

This clonotype has a single count. The chain links TRBV5-1 to TRBJ2-1; D remains ambiguous. There are 15 residues in the CDR3. The germline V and J ends were trimmed by 0 bases and 6 bases, with 13 bases remaining between them. In germline, CDR1 is SGHRS, CDR2 YFSETQ. CDR3 coding DNA: TGCGCCAGCAGCTTGGCCTCCCACTGGGGCAATGAGCAGTTCTTC. The encoded protein is CASSLASHWGNEQFF.

In this sample, this clonotype turned up many times. The V gene is TRBV5-1, the J gene TRBJ2-4; 10 positions agree with TRBD2. J lost 3 bases, V lost 4 bases, and 4 bases had no gene match. The germline V gene has CDR1 SGHRS and CDR2 YFSETQ. The CDR3 contains 15 residues. The CDR3 bases are TGCGCCAGCAGCGTAGCGGGAGGCGGCAAAAACATTCAGTACTTC. As protein: CASSVAGGGKNIQYF. Drawing the rest from reference TRBV5-1 and TRBJ2-4, the complete variable domain is KAGVTQTPRYLIKTRGQQVTLSCSPISGHRSVSWYQQTPGQGLQFLFEYFSETQRNKGNFPGRFSGRQFSNSRSEMNVSTLELGDSALYLCASSVAGGGKNIQYFGAGTRLSVL.

This clonotype was detected only a few times. The rearrangement joins TRBV7-2 to TRBJ2-1, with TRBD1 matching 7 bases. Germline V gene lookup returns CDR1 SGHTA and CDR2 FQGNSA. The ends lost 10 bases at V and 0 bases at J; junction bases unmatched: 6. This CDR3 comprises 14 residues. The CDR3 bases are TGTGCCATGCAGACAGGGAGCTCCTACAATGAGCAGTTCTTC. It yields the protein CAMQTGSSYNEQFF.

The V and J genes are TRBV5-1 and TRBJ2-2; D assignment may be TRBD1 or TRBD2 (5 bases each). The CDR3 extends over 15 amino acids. From germline, CDR1 is SGHRS and CDR2 YFSETQ. V lost 5 bases and J lost 7, with 18 bases in between. The CDR3 sequence: CASRQPGTAGGELFF. CDR3 nucleotides: TGCGCCAGCAGACAACCCGGGACCGCGGGCGGGGAGCTGTTTTTT.

This clonotype was observed a handful of times. This sequence joins TRBV3-1 and TRBJ2-5; tentative D call: TRBD1 (6 bases). Germline values: CDR1 LGHDT, CDR2 YNNKEL (reference sequence). V gave up 3 bases and J gave up 1 base, with 12 bases separating them. The CDR3 has 15 residues. The CDR3 DNA follows: TGTGCCAGCAGCCAGGGGACAACCCTCCAAGAGACCCAGTACTTC. Encoded protein: CASSQGTTLQETQYF.

This clonotype has a handful of counts. This chain uses TRBV7-2 with TRBJ2-7; D is perhaps TRBD1 (6 bases). Germline lookup yields CDR1 SGHTA and CDR2 FQGNSA. With 5 bases removed from V and 4 bases from J, the gap between germline ends came to 12 bases. This CDR3 has 13 amino acids. CDR3 sequence reads: CASSVSTGYEQYF. As DNA, the CDR3 is TGTGCCAGCAGCGTTTCAACAGGGTACGAGCAGTACTTC.

This clonotype was counted many times. This chain uses TRBV3-1 with TRBJ2-1, with D maybe TRBD2 (5 bases). This CDR3 is 15 amino acids long. In germline, CDR1 is LGHDT, CDR2 YNNKEL (reference sequence). V gave up 1 base and J gave up 6 bases, with 13 bases separating them. CDR3 coding DNA: TGTGCCAGCAGCCAAGTCTTCGAGGGAATCAATGAGCAGTTCTTC. Residues: CASSQVFEGINEQFF.

This clonotype was seen a handful of times. The gene calls are TRBV29-1 and TRBJ1-2; D is uncertain. The CDR3 sequence is 12 residues long. Germline-derived CDR1 and CDR2 are SQVTM and ANQGSEA. The germline V and J ends were trimmed by 1 base and 8 bases, with 11 bases remaining between them. The CDR3 DNA reads as TGCAGCGTTGAAGCCCTGAGGACCGGCTACACCTTC. Its protein product is CSVEALRTGYTF.

This clonotype has a handful of counts. The chain couples TRBV7-3 to TRBJ2-1, with D possibly being TRBD2 (6 bases). CDR3 length equals 15 residues. Germline V gene sequence: CDR1 SGHTA, CDR2 FQGTGA. V lost 5 bases, J lost 9 bases, and 20 bases lay in between. The CDR3 is CASSEGAGTVGEQFF. The DNA for the CDR3 is TGTGCCAGCAGCGAAGGGGCGGGAACTGTTGGTGAGCAGTTCTTC.

This clonotype turned up a few times. V is TRBV18 and J is TRBJ2-1, with D possibly being TRBD2 (5 bases). CDR1 and CDR2 from the germline V gene are KGHSH and LQKENI. The CDR3 runs 14 residues. V was cut by 2 bases and J by 4 bases, with 9 bases left in between. The CDR3 DNA is TGTGCCAGCTCACCAGGTCGGGAATACAATGAGCAGTTCTTC. This encodes CASSPGREYNEQFF.

The chain uses TRBV7-9 and TRBJ2-1, with TRBD1 identical over 8 bases. Germline-derived CDR1 and CDR2 are SEHNR and FQNEAQ (reference sequence). V was clipped by 4 bases and J by 2 bases; unmatched bases: 4. CDR3 length: 15 residues. The DNA for the CDR3 is TGTGCCAGCAGCTCGACAGGGGAGCCCTACAATGAGCAGTTCTTC. Its protein is CASSSTGEPYNEQFF. Complete variable domain (other parts from reference TRBV7-9 and TRBJ2-1): DTGVSQNPRHKITKRGQNVTFRCDPISEHNRLYWYRQTLGQGPEFLTYFQNEAQLEKSRLLSDRFSAERPKGSFSTLEIQRTEQGDSAMYLCASSSTGEPYNEQFFGPGTRLTVL.

There are a few counts of this clonotype. The rearrangement links TRBV9 to TRBJ2-1; 11 positions agree with TRBD2. The CDR3 is 16 amino acids. V dropped 3 bases and J dropped 4; count of bases not matched to a gene: 6. Germline CDR1 SGDLS, CDR2 YYNGEE. The CDR3 DNA reads TGTGCCAGCAGCGCACAGACTAGCGGGACGTACAATGAGCAGTTCTTC. This translates into CASSAQTSGTYNEQFF.

This clonotype was seen a handful of times. The genes are TRBV5-5 and TRBJ2-3; D is perhaps TRBD1 (6 bases). CDR1 is SGHKS, CDR2 YYEKEE, per germline (reference sequence). The ends were cut back, 1 base at V and 4 bases at J, with 16 bases in the middle. The CDR3 spans 16 residues. The CDR3 coding sequence is TGTGCCAGCAGCTTGTTCGAGACAGGACTCGCAGATACGCAGTATTTT. It codes for CASSLFETGLADTQYF. Full variable domain (remainder filled in from reference TRBV5-5 and TRBJ2-3): DAGVTQSPTHLIKTRGQQVTLRCSPISGHKSVSWYQQVLGQGPQFIFQYYEKEERGRGNFPDRFSARQFPNYSSELNVNALLLGDSALYLCASSLFETGLADTQYFGPGTRLTVL.

The CDR3 DNA is TGTGCTAGTGGTCTTGGGGTATTGGGGTATGAGCAGTTCTTC. Its translation is CASGLGVLGYEQFF. This chain connects TRBV12-5 to TRBJ2-1; D gene unclear. In germline, CDR1 is LGHNT, CDR2 FRNRAP. The CDR3 spans 14 residues. The V end was cut by 5 bases, the J end by 8 bases, with 16 bases between.

The sample holds many counts of this clonotype. V gene TRBV7-2 combines with J gene TRBJ2-3, with D perhaps given as TRBD1 or TRBD2 (5 bases each). The CDR3 consists of 16 residues. Per the germline V gene, CDR1 is SGHTA and CDR2 is FQGNSA. V dropped 7 bases and J dropped 6 bases, with 23 bases sitting between them. The CDR3: CASTPMRVVGADTQYF. The CDR3 DNA follows: TGTGCCAGCACCCCAATGAGGGTGGTAGGGGCGGATACGCAGTATTTT.

This clonotype showed up many times. The V and J genes are TRBV5-1 and TRBJ2-6; TRBD2 matches at 7 bases. CDR1 SGHRS and CDR2 YFSETQ come from the germline V gene. CDR3 length equals 18 residues. Germline trimming cut 5 bases from V and 4 bases from J; bases unmatched to any gene: 15. The CDR3 here is CASSPGLGGSLGANVLTF. The CDR3 DNA sequence: TGCGCCAGCAGTCCCGGACTAGGAGGCAGTCTGGGGGCCAACGTCCTGACTTTC. Filled out from reference TRBV5-1 and TRBJ2-6, the complete variable domain reads KAGVTQTPRYLIKTRGQQVTLSCSPISGHRSVSWYQQTPGQGLQFLFEYFSETQRNKGNFPGRFSGRQFSNSRSEMNVSTLELGDSALYLCASSPGLGGSLGANVLTFGAGSRLTVL.

The table lists this clonotype with a few counts. The J gene is TRBJ2-1, the V gene TRBV5-6; D is possibly TRBD1 (6 bases). V dropped 0 bases and J dropped 2 bases, with 9 bases sitting between them. Germline assignment: CDR1 SGHDT and CDR2 YYEEEE. The CDR3 runs 15 residues. CDR3 DNA: TGTGCCAGCAGCTTGGGTGACAGGCCCTACAATGAGCAGTTCTTC. Its protein is CASSLGDRPYNEQFF. Drawing the rest from reference TRBV5-6 and TRBJ2-1, the complete variable domain is DAGVTQSPTHLIKTRGQQVTLRCSPKSGHDTVSWYQQALGQGPQFIFQYYEEEERQRGNFPDRFSGHQFPNYSSELNVNALLLGDSALYLCASSLGDRPYNEQFFGPGTRLTVL.